The 27 T cell receptor beta chains in this list originate from one sample, sequenced in a study of blood T cell repertoires in COVID-19. The repertoire was sequenced with immunoSEQ multiplex PCR; TCRdb's copy has only in-frame clones and lacks some. Among hundreds of thousands of clones, over 85% were seen once, and the ten largest hold 0.8% to 1%. Source material: peripheral blood. The receptor source for this set is a man younger than 30 with COVID-19, enrolled during active disease.

This clone was counted a single time. The CDR3 loop reads CASRLDRGLNEQFF. For the CDR3, the DNA is TGTGCCAGCAGGCTGGACAGGGGACTCAATGAGCAGTTCTTC. The V call is TRBV6-1, the J call TRBJ2-1, with 9 bases fitting TRBD1. With V trimmed by 6 bases and J by 6 bases, 6 bases remained unmatched. The CDR3 is made up of 14 amino acids. CDR1 and CDR2 from the germline V gene are MNHNS and SASEGT.

The chain combines TRBV4-1 with TRBJ1-1; TRBD1 is a possible D gene (5 bases). Trimming removed 4 bases from V and 4 bases from J, with 16 bases in between. Germline V gene sequence: CDR1 MGHRA, CDR2 YSYEKL. The CDR3 contains 15 residues. The CDR3 is CASSLSNPGGTEAFF. The DNA for the CDR3 is TGCGCCAGCAGCCTATCCAATCCGGGGGGCACTGAAGCTTTCTTT.

The chain has TRBV7-9 and TRBJ2-1; TRBD2 matches 9 bases. The CDR3 sequence is 15 residues long. The germline V gene encodes CDR1 SEHNR and CDR2 FQNEAQ (reference sequence). Trimming took 1 base from V and 4 from J; bases not matched to a gene: 2. CDR3 in amino acids: CASSLVSGGYNEQFF. For the CDR3, the DNA is TGTGCCAGCAGCTTAGTCAGCGGGGGGTACAATGAGCAGTTCTTC.

This chain connects TRBV5-6 to TRBJ2-1; 12 bases match TRBD2. CDR1 is SGHDT, CDR2 YYEEEE, per germline. The trim removed 1 base at V and 1 base at J, leaving 6 bases unmatched. The CDR3 loop spans 18 amino acids. CDR3 in amino acids: CASSLLSSGRVSYNEQFF. As DNA, the CDR3 is TGTGCCAGCAGCTTGTTGTCTAGCGGGAGGGTATCCTACAATGAGCAGTTCTTC.

The gene calls are TRBV11-3 and TRBJ2-1, with 9 bases identical to TRBD2. The CDR3 has 15 residues. Looked up from germline, CDR1 is SGHNT and CDR2 is YENEEA. Trimming at V came to 5 bases and at J to 8 bases, leaving 10 bases not matched to a gene. The CDR3 DNA sequence: TGTGCCAGCAGCCCCTCGAGCGGGGGGATAGATGAGCAGTTCTTC. Amino acids: CASSPSSGGIDEQFF.

This clone was recorded once. Here the CDR3 reads CATSAGAGATEAFF. In nucleotides, the CDR3 is TGTGCCACCAGTGCCGGGGCAGGGGCCACTGAAGCTTTCTTT. The J gene is TRBJ1-1, the V gene TRBV24-1; a weak D match, TRBD1 (6 bases). Trimming stripped 5 bases from V and 4 bases from J, with 13 bases between. The germline gives CDR1 KGHDR, CDR2 SFDVKD. The CDR3 runs 14 residues.

The chain employs TRBV2 and TRBJ2-1; 10 bases are shared with TRBD2. Germline lookup yields CDR1 SNHLY and CDR2 FYNNEI. V gave up 3 bases and J gave up 5 bases; unmatched junction bases: 4. CDR3 length: 15 residues. This CDR3 reads CASSDSAGGNNEQFF. In DNA, the CDR3 is TGTGCCAGCAGTGATTCAGCGGGAGGGAACAATGAGCAGTTCTTC.

The rearrangement uses TRBV7-2 and TRBJ1-2; TRBD1 matches at 8 bases. Per the germline V gene, CDR1 is SGHTA and CDR2 is FQGNSA. With 5 bases clipped from V and 1 base from J, the junction kept 3 bases outside the gene matches. CDR3 length equals 14 residues. The CDR3 reads CASSADRGNYGYTF. The CDR3 DNA sequence: TGTGCCAGCAGCGCCGACAGGGGTAACTATGGCTACACCTTC.

The CDR3 DNA reads TGTGCCAGCAGCTTTGGTACAGGGATCTATCAGCCCCAGCATTTT. Encoded protein: CASSFGTGIYQPQHF. This chain joins TRBV7-9 and TRBJ1-5; TRBD1 is a possible D gene (6 bases). The CDR3 loop spans 15 amino acids. Germline CDR1 and CDR2: SEHNR and FQNEAQ (reference sequence). The V and J ends lost 3 bases and 5 bases respectively, with 14 bases between them.

The chain employs TRBV2 and TRBJ1-6; D gene uncertain. In germline, CDR1 is SNHLY, CDR2 FYNNEI. This CDR3 has 14 residues. Trimming left V 6 bases short and J 8 bases short, with 14 bases between. The CDR3 here is CASRTTSRYSPLHF. In DNA form, the CDR3 reads TGTGCCAGCAGAACGACAAGCCGTTATTCACCCCTCCACTTT. The variable domain in full, completed from reference TRBV2 and TRBJ1-6, reads EPEVTQTPSHQVTQMGQEVILRCVPISNHLYFYWYRQILGQKVEFLVSFYNNEISEKSEIFDDQFSVERPDGSNFTLKIRSTKLEDSAMYFCASRTTSRYSPLHFGNGTRLTVT.

The rearrangement joins TRBV15 to TRBJ2-7, with TRBD2 matching 10 bases. The germline V gene has CDR1 LNHNV and CDR2 YYDKDF (reference sequence). With 2 bases clipped from V and 7 bases from J, the junction kept 11 bases outside the gene matches. The CDR3 is made up of 16 amino acids. In DNA form, the CDR3 reads TGTGCCACCAGCAGATCTTCCGGGACTAGCGCCTCTGAGCAGTACTTC. Encoded protein: CATSRSSGTSASEQYF.

This clone came up a few times. V gene TRBV2 combines with J gene TRBJ2-6; D not certain. This CDR3 comprises 13 residues. CDR1 is SNHLY and CDR2 is FYNNEI in the germline V gene. With 6 bases removed from V and 0 bases from J, the gap between germline ends came to 3 bases. The CDR3 coding sequence is TGTGCCAGCAGACTCTCTGGGGCCAACGTCCTGACTTTC. Translated, it gives CASRLSGANVLTF.

The chain is built from TRBV12-5 and TRBJ1-1, with D unresolved. The CDR3 has 14 residues. Germline loops: CDR1 LGHNT, CDR2 FRNRAP. Deletions cut 0 bases from V and 7 bases from J, with 12 bases between. The CDR3 bases are TGTGCTAGTGGTTTGGTTCCCCCCTTCGGTGAAGCTTTCTTT. The encoded protein is CASGLVPPFGEAFF.

The J gene is TRBJ2-5, the V gene TRBV11-2; TRBD2 matches 14 bases. In germline, CDR1 is SGHAT, CDR2 FQNNGV. V lost 5 bases to trimming and J lost 6 bases; unmatched junction nucleotides: 11. The CDR3 covers 17 residues. The CDR3 spells CASSDPRLAGGRKTQYF. CDR3 nucleotides: TGTGCCAGCAGCGATCCAAGACTAGCGGGGGGGAGGAAGACCCAGTACTTC.

This sequence joins TRBV19 and TRBJ1-6; the match to TRBD1 covers 7 bases. The CDR3 has 14 residues. CDR1 and CDR2 from the germline V gene are LNHDA and SQIVND (reference sequence). J lost 11 bases, V lost 4 bases, and 8 bases had no gene match. The CDR3 region has the DNA TGTGCCAGTAGTACCCAGGGGGGAGGCACACCCCTCCACTTT. Residues: CASSTQGGGTPLHF.

This clone was observed a few times. The chain couples TRBV27 to TRBJ2-1, with D tentatively TRBD2 (5 bases). Germline loops: CDR1 MNHEY, CDR2 SMNVEV (reference sequence). The CDR3 length is 15 residues. V lost 0 bases and J lost 1, with 7 bases in between. The CDR3 DNA sequence: TGTGCCAGCAGTTTATCGCCGGGGTCCTACAATGAGCAGTTCTTC. Translating gives CASSLSPGSYNEQFF.

The V and J genes are TRBV6-4 and TRBJ2-3; no firm D call. The CDR3 is 13 amino acids. Deletions cut 5 bases from V and 2 bases from J, with 8 bases between. The V gene's germline CDR1 is MRHNA and CDR2 SNTAGT. Written as DNA, the CDR3 is TGTGCCAGCAGTAGTGAGGACACAGATACGCAGTATTTT. Amino acid sequence: CASSSEDTDTQYF.

This chain links TRBV7-9 with TRBJ2-6, with 8 bases lining up with TRBD1. Germline V CDR1 and CDR2: SEHNR, FQNEAQ (reference sequence). This CDR3 contains 17 residues. V gave up 5 bases and J gave up 0 bases; unmatched junction bases: 6. Written as DNA, the CDR3 is TGTGCCAGCAGCGACAGGGGTTTAAGCTCTGGGGCCAACGTCCTGACTTTC. Translated: CASSDRGLSSGANVLTF.

V usage is TRBV30 and J usage is TRBJ2-1; D gene unclear. Trimming took off 3 bases at V and 0 bases at J, with 9 bases between the two ends. CDR1 is GTSNPN, CDR2 SVGIG, per germline (reference sequence). This CDR3 is 14 amino acids long. The chain's CDR3 is CAWSHGGSYNEQFF. The DNA for the CDR3 is TGTGCCTGGAGCCACGGTGGCTCCTACAATGAGCAGTTCTTC.

The J gene is TRBJ1-4, the V gene TRBV18; D is undetermined. The ends were cut back, 2 bases at V and 3 bases at J, with 10 bases in the middle. Germline lookup yields CDR1 KGHSH and CDR2 LQKENI. The CDR3 sequence is 15 residues long. The CDR3 DNA reads TGTGCCAGCTCACCAAGCCTCGGGGCTAATGAAAAACTGTTTTTT. Translation: CASSPSLGANEKLFF.

V and J are TRBV11-3 and TRBJ2-7, with D maybe TRBD1 (5 bases). From germline, CDR1 is SGHNT and CDR2 YENEEA. The V gene lost 6 bases and the J gene lost 0 bases, with 18 bases spanning the gap. This CDR3 spans 16 amino acids. CDR3 DNA sequence: TGTGCCAGCAGTCCCTACGACAGAATCAGCTCCTACGAGCAGTACTTC. Protein: CASSPYDRISSYEQYF. The full variable domain, with the rest looked up from reference TRBV11-3 and TRBJ2-7, is EAGVVQSPRYKIIEKKQPVAFWCNPISGHNTLYWYLQNLGQGPELLIRYENEEAVDDSQLPKDRFSAERLKGVDSTLKIQPAELGDSAVYLCASSPYDRISSYEQYFGPGTRLTVT.

The gene calls are TRBV2 and TRBJ2-1, with TRBD1 identical over 8 bases. The CDR3 totals 13 residues. Losses at the gene ends were 8 bases for V and 8 bases for J; bases not matched to a gene: 8. Germline-derived CDR1 and CDR2 are SNHLY and FYNNEI. In nucleotides, the CDR3 is TGTGCCAGCTCCCGGACAGGGATGCATGAGCAGTTCTTC. This sequence encodes CASSRTGMHEQFF. Combining the CDR3 with reference TRBV2 and TRBJ2-1 gives the whole variable domain EPEVTQTPSHQVTQMGQEVILRCVPISNHLYFYWYRQILGQKVEFLVSFYNNEISEKSEIFDDQFSVERPDGSNFTLKIRSTKLEDSAMYFCASSRTGMHEQFFGPGTRLTVL.

This chain joins TRBV4-2 and TRBJ2-5; TRBD2 matches 10 bases. CDR3 length equals 15 residues. Germline V CDR1 and CDR2: LGHNA, YNFKEQ. The V and J ends lost 5 bases and 0 bases, in that order; junction bases with no gene match: 3. The DNA of the CDR3 is TGTGCCAGCAGCGCAACTAGCGGGGACCAAGAGACCCAGTACTTC. It encodes CASSATSGDQETQYF.

This clone was seen just once. The chain employs TRBV5-8 and TRBJ2-2; D might be TRBD2 (7 bases). Trimming left V 4 bases short and J 4 bases short, with 17 bases between. Germline CDR1 is SGHTS and CDR2 is YDEGEE. The CDR3 runs to 16 residues. The CDR3 DNA follows: TGTGCCAGCAGCCCGCGGGGGCTGGAGGGCACCGGGGAGCTGTTTTTT. It encodes CASSPRGLEGTGELFF.

V and J are TRBV5-5 and TRBJ2-3, with TRBD2 matching over 9 bases. J gave up 8 bases and V 0 bases, and 4 bases lay outside the gene matches. Per germline, CDR1 SGHKS and CDR2 YYEKEE (reference sequence). The CDR3 extends over 14 amino acids. In DNA, the CDR3 is TGTGCCAGCAGCTTGGGGGGACTAGCTGGTACGCAGTATTTT. Translation gives CASSLGGLAGTQYF.

The chain has TRBV24-1 and TRBJ2-3; D is perhaps TRBD2 (6 bases). CDR1 is KGHDR and CDR2 is SFDVKD in the germline V gene. The V and J ends lost 4 bases and 6 bases respectively, with 19 bases between them. The length of the CDR3 is 16 residues. For the CDR3, the DNA is TGTGCCACCAGTGACCCCTCCTCGCGGGGCGGGGATACGCAGTATTTT. It is translated as CATSDPSSRGGDTQYF.

The rearrangement joins TRBV2 to TRBJ2-1, with TRBD2 matching over 13 bases. V lost 9 bases and J lost 9; bases outside the gene matches: 2. The CDR3 is made up of 12 amino acids. The germline V gene encodes CDR1 SNHLY and CDR2 FYNNEI. The DNA for the CDR3 is TGTGCCAGTAGACTAGCGGGGGGTGAGCAGTTCTTC. Translating it yields CASRLAGGEQFF.